This T cell receptor (beta chain) was observed in a study of shared clonotypes between healthy human individuals. This clone has just one count. This table comes from immunoSEQ multiplex PCR, and its TCRdb copy is limited to in-frame clones, with some not included. The sample holds 1,500,000 or so clones; 98% are singletons and the top ten take about 0.4%. Germline assignment: CDR1 SGHDT and CDR2 YYEEEE. The CDR3 contains 14 residues. The V end was cut by 3 bases, the J end by 0 bases, with 8 bases between. The receptor comes from a young man in good health. The chain combines TRBV5-6 with TRBJ2-3; TRBD2 might be the D (6 bases). What was sequenced was naive CD4+ T cells sorted from blood. Noted subset: CD45RA+ positively selected. CDR3 residues: CASSSGLSTDTQYF. CDR3 nucleotides: TGTGCCAGCAGCTCGGGACTTAGCACAGATACGCAGTATTTT.